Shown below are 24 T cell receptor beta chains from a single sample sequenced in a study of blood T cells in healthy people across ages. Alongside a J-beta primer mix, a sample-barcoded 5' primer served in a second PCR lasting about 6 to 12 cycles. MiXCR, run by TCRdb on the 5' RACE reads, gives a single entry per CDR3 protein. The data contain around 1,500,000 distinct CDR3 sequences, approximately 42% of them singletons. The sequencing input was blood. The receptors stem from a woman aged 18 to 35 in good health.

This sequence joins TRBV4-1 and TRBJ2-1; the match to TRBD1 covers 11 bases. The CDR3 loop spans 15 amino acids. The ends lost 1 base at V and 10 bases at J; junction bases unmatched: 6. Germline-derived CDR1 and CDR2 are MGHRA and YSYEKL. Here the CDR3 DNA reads TGCGCCAGCAGCCAAGTGGGACAGGGGGGCGGCGAGCAGTTCTTC. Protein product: CASSQVGQGGGEQFF.

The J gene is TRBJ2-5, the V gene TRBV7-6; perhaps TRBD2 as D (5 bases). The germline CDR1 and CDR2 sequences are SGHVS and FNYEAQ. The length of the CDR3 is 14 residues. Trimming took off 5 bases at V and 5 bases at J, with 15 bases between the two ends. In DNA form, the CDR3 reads TGTGCCAGCAGCCGCCGCGGGCAGTTGGAGACCCAGTACTTC. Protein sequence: CASSRRGQLETQYF. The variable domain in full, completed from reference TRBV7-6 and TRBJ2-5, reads GAGVSQSPRYKVTKRGQDVALRCDPISGHVSLYWYRQALGQGPEFLTYFNYEAQQDKSGLPNDRFSAERPEGSISTLTIQRTEQRDSAMYRCASSRRGQLETQYFGPGTRLLVL.

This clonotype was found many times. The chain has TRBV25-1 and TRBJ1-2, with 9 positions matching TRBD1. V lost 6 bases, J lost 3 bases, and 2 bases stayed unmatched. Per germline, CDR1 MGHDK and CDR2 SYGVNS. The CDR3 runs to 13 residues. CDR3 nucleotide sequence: TGTGCCAGCAGCCGGGACAGGGACTATGGCTACACCTTC. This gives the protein CASSRDRDYGYTF.

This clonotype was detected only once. The chain's CDR3 is CASSPRTGTGGPGELFF. The CDR3, as DNA: TGCGCCAGCAGCCCGAGAACCGGGACAGGGGGCCCCGGGGAGCTGTTTTTT. The genes are TRBV5-1 and TRBJ2-2, with TRBD1 identical over 12 bases. The CDR3 extends over 17 amino acids. Looked up from germline, CDR1 is SGHRS and CDR2 is YFSETQ. Trimming took 4 bases from V and 6 from J; bases not matched to a gene: 10.

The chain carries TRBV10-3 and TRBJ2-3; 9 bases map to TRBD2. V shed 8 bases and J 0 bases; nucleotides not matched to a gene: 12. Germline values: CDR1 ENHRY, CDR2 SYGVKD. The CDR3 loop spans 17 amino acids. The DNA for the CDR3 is TGTGCCATCGCAGTTCCAATGACTAGCGGCAGCACAGATACGCAGTATTTT. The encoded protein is CAIAVPMTSGSTDTQYF.

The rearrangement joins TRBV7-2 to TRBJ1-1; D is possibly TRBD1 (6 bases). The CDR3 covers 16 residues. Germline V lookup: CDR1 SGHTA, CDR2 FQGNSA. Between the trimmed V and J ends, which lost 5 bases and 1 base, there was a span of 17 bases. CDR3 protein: CASSPAPGQPNTEAFF. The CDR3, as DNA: TGTGCCAGCAGCCCAGCACCGGGACAACCGAACACTGAAGCTTTCTTT.

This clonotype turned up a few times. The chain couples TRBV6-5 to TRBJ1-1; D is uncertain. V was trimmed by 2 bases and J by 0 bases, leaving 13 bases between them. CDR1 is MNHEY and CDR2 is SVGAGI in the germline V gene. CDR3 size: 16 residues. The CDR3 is CASSYDRARMNTEAFF. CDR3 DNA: TGTGCCAGCAGTTACGATCGGGCGAGAATGAACACTGAAGCTTTCTTT.

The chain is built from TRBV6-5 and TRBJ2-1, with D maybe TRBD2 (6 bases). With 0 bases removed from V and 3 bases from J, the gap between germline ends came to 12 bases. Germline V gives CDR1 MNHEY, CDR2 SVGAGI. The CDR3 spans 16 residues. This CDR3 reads CASSYSGRGIYNEQFF. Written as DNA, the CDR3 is TGTGCCAGCAGTTACTCGGGGCGGGGTATCTACAATGAGCAGTTCTTC.

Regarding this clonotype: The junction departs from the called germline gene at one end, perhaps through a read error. The CDR3 nucleotides are TGTGCCAGCAGGTCGGGACAGGAAGGGAAGGAGCAGTATTTC. Amino acid sequence: CASRSGQEGKEQYF. This chain links TRBV6-6 with TRBJ2-7; 8 bases line up with TRBD1. This CDR3 has 14 amino acids. CDR1 MNHNY and CDR2 SVGAGI come from the germline V gene (reference sequence).

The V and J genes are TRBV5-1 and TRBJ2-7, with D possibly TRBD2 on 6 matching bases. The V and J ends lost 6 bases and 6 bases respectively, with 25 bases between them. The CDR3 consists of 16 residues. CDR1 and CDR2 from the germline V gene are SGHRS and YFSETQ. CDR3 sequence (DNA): TGCGCCAGCACTTCAATTGGGCCTGGGGAAGCGGGCGAGCAGTACTTC. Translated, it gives CASTSIGPGEAGEQYF.

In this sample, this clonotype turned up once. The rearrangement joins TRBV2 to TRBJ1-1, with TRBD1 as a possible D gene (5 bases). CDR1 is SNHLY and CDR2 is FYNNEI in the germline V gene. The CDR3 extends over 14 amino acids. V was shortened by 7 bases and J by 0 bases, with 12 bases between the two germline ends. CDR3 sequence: CASTGGVLNTEAFF. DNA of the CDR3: TGTGCCAGCACTGGGGGGGTCCTGAACACTGAAGCTTTCTTT.

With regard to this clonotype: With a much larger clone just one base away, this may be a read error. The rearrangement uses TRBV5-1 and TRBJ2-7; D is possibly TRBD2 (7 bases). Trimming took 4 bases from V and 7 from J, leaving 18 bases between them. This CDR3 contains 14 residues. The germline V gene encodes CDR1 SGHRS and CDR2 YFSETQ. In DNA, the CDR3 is TGCGCCAGCAGCGCACAGGGAGGGGATAATGAGCAGTACTTC. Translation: CASSAQGGDNEQYF. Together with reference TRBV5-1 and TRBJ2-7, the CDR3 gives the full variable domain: KAGVTQTPRYLIKTRGQQVTLSCSPISGHRSVSWYQQTPGQGLQFLFEYFSETQRNKGNFPGRFSGRQFSNSRSEMNVSTLELGDSALYLCASSAQGGDNEQYFGPGTRLTVT.

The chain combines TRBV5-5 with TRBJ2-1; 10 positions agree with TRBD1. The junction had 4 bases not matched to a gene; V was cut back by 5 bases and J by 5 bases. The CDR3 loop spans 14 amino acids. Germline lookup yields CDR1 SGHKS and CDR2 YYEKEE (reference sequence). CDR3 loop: CASSPGQGNNEQFF. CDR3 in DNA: TGTGCCAGCAGTCCGGGACAGGGGAACAATGAGCAGTTCTTC. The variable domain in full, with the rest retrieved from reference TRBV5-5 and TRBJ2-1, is DAGVTQSPTHLIKTRGQQVTLRCSPISGHKSVSWYQQVLGQGPQFIFQYYEKEERGRGNFPDRFSARQFPNYSSELNVNALLLGDSALYLCASSPGQGNNEQFFGPGTRLTVL.

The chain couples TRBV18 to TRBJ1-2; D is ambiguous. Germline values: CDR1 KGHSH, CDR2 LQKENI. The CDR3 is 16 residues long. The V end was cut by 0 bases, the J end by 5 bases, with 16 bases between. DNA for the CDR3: TGTGCCAGCTCACCACCGTCCAAGGGCCCCGCATATGGCTACACCTTC. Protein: CASSPPSKGPAYGYTF.

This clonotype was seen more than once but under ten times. As DNA, the CDR3 is TGTGCCGTAACAGGGGGCCCTAACTATGGCTACACCTTC. It is translated as CAVTGGPNYGYTF. The chain carries TRBV10-3 and TRBJ1-2, with 9 nucleotides matching TRBD1. CDR1 ENHRY and CDR2 SYGVKD come from the germline V gene. V shed 11 bases and J 0 bases; nucleotides not matched to a gene: 4. The CDR3 is 13 amino acids.

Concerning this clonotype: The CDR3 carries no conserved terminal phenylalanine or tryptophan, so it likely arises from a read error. CDR3 nucleotide sequence: TGCAGCGCGTTGAGGGGGTCGACAGGGATGGATCAGCCCCAGCATTCT. Its translation: CSALRGSTGMDQPQHS. This chain joins TRBV29-1 and TRBJ1-5, with TRBD1 matching over 7 bases. The CDR3 is 16 residues long. V dropped 7 bases and J dropped 5; count of bases not matched to a gene: 17. Germline CDR1 SQVTM, CDR2 ANQGSEA.

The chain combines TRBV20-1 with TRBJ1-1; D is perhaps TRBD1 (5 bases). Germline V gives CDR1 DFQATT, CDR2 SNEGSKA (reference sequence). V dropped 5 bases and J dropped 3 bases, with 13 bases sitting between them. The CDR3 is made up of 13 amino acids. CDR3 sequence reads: CSAQRGRDTEAFF. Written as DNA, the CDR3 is TGCAGTGCTCAACGGGGACGAGACACTGAAGCTTTCTTT.

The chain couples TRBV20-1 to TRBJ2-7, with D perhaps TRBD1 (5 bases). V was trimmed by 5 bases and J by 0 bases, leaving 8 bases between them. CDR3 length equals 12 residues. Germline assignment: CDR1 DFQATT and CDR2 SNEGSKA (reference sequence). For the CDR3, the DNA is TGCAGTGCTCAAGGGGACTCCTACGAGCAGTACTTC. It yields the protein CSAQGDSYEQYF.

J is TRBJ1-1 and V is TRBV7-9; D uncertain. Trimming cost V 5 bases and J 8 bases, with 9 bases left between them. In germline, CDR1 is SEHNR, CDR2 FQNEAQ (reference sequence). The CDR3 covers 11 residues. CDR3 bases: TGTGCCAGCAGCCTCGAGCCAGAAGCTTTCTTT. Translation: CASSLEPEAFF. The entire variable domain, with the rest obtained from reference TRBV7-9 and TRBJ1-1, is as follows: DTGVSQNPRHKITKRGQNVTFRCDPISEHNRLYWYRQTLGQGPEFLTYFQNEAQLEKSRLLSDRFSAERPKGSFSTLEIQRTEQGDSAMYLCASSLEPEAFFGQGTRLTVV.

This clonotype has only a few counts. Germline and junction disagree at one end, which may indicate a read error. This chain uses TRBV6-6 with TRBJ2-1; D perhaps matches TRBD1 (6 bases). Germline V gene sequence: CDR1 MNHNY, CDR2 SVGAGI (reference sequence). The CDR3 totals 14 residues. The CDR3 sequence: CASSDSQGGHEQFF. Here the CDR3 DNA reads TGTGCCAGCAGTGACTCACAGGGTGGGCATGAGCAGTTCTTC.

The DNA of the CDR3 is TGTGCCAGCAAGATTGTGGGGCTGTACGAGCAGTACTTC. It yields the protein CASKIVGLYEQYF. The chain uses TRBV12-3 or TRBV12-4 and TRBJ2-7; a weak D match, TRBD1 (5 bases). Trimming removed 7 bases from V and 4 bases from J, with 14 bases in between. The CDR3 is made up of 13 amino acids.

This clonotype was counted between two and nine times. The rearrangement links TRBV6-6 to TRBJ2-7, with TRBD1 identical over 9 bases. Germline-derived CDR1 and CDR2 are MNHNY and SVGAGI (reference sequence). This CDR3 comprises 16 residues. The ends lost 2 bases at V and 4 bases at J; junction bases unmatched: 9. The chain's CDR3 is CASSYPTGTGKYEQYF. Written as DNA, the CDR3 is TGTGCCAGCAGTTACCCCACCGGGACAGGGAAATACGAGCAGTACTTC.

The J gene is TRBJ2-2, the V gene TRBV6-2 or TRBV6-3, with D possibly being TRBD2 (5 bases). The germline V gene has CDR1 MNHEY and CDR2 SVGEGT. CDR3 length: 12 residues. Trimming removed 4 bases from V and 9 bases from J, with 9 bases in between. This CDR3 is CASSLGARELFF. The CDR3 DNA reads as TGTGCCAGCAGTTTGGGAGCCCGGGAGCTGTTTTTT.

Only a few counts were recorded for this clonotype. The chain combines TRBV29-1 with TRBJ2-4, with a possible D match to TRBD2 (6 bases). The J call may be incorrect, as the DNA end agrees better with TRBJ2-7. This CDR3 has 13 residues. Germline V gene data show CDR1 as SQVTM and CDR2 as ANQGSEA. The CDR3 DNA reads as TGCAGCGTTTTGACGGGACTGATCTACGAGCAGTACTTC. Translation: CSVLTGLIYEQYF.